The text below deals with one TCR beta chain. The data stem from a study of blood T cell repertoires in COVID-19. Turning to the study itself: The United States, Italy and Spain provided the acute and convalescent COVID-19 samples. The analysed material was cDNA or gDNA that came from T cells, B-cell-depleted T cells, or PBMCs.

Germline assignment: CDR1 SGDLS and CDR2 YYNGEE. The junction had 6 bases not matched to a gene; V was cut back by 4 bases and J by 2 bases. The CDR3 is 15 residues long. Authors' methods: Amplification of reference gene primers was used by the study to estimate nucleated cell counts. Some clones are missing from TCRdb's copy, which holds only in-frame ones; the method was immunoSEQ multiplex PCR. That table is the source of V, J and clone size, and D and trimming were worked out from the DNA. There are more than 85,000 clones in the sample; about 88% occur only once, and about 18% lies in the top ten.

The sequenced sample consisted of peripheral blood. The chain combines TRBV9 with TRBJ1-1; TRBD1 matches 9 bases. This TCR was recovered from a woman in her sixties or seventies with acute or convalescent COVID-19. The CDR3 nucleotides are TGTGCCAGCAGCTCAGGGGACAGGGACAACACTGAAGCTTTCTTT. It specifies CASSSGDRDNTEAFF.